This entry is about one TCR beta chain. Its target is not known. This CDR3 comprises 14 residues. V shed 5 bases, J shed 0 bases, and the junction held 4 bases outside the gene matches. Per the germline V gene, CDR1 is DFQATT and CDR2 is SNEGSKA (reference sequence). The template was genomic DNA from peripheral blood, not RNA. TRB rearrangements spanning V, D and J were amplified using mixed TRB-A/B primers. TCRdb itself ran the multiplex PCR reads through MiXCR, one entry per CDR3 protein. The table shows approximately 6,400 distinct CDR3 sequences, with 20% to 25% occurring only once. The data originate from a study of T cell repertoires in aging, cancer and after chemotherapy. Study results and limitations: Healthy donors lost TCR diversity with age mainly through richness, cancer patients through richness and evenness. Compared with age-matched healthy donors, untreated hematological or solid cancer patients showed higher blood TCR clonality.

The chain is built from TRBV20-1 and TRBJ2-3; 8 bases agree with TRBD2. This clonotype originated in a human donor in good health. Sequencing was carried out using blood. The CDR3 is CSAAGGASTDTQYF. DNA of the CDR3: TGCAGTGCTGCCGGGGGGGCTAGCACAGATACGCAGTATTTT.